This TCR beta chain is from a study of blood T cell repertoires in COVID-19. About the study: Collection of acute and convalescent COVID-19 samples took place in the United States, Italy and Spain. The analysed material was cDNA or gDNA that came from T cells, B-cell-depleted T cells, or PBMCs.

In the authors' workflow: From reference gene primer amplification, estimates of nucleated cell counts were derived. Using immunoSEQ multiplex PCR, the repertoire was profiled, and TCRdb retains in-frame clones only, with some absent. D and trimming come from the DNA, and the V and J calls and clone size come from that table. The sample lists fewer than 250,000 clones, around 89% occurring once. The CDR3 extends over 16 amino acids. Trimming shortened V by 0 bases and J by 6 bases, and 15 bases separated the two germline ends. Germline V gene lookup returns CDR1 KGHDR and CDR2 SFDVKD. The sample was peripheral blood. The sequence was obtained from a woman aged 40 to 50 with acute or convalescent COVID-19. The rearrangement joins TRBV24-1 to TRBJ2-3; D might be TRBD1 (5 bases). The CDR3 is CATSDLQGQGSDTQYF. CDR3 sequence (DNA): TGTGCCACCAGTGATTTGCAGGGTCAGGGAAGCGATACGCAGTATTTT.